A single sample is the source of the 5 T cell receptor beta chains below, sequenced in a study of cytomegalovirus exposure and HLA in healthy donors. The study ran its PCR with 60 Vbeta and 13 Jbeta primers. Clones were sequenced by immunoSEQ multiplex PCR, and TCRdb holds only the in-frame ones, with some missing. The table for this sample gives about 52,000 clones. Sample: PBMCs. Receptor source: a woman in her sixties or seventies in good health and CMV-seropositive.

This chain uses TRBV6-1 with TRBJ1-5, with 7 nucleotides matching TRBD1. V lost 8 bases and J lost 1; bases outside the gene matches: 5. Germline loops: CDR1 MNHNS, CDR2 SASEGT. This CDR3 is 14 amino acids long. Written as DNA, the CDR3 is TGTGCCAGCTTAGAGGGGGCCAGCAATCAGCCCCAGCATTTT. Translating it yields CASLEGASNQPQHF.

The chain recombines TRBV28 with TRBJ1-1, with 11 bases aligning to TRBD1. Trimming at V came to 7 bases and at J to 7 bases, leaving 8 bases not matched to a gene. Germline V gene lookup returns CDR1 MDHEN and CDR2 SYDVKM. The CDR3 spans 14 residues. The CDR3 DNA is TGTGCCAGCACGGGGACAGGGGGTGACAGTGAAGCTTTCTTT. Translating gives CASTGTGGDSEAFF. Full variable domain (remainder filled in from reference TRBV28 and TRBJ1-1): DVKVTQSSRYLVKRTGEKVFLECVQDMDHENMFWYRQDPGLGLRLIYFSYDVKMKEKGDIPEGYSVSREKKERFSLILESASTNQTSMYLCASTGTGGDSEAFFGQGTRLTVV.

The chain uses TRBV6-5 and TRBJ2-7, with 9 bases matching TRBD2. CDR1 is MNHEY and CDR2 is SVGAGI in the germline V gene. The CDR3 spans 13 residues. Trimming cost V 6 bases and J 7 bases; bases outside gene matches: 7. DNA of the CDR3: TGTGCCAGCAGCCCGGGACTAGCCAAGGAGCAGTACTTC. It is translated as CASSPGLAKEQYF.

The CDR3 region has the DNA TGTGCCAGCAGGAGCATAGGGGGCCGAGCTAACTATGGCTACACCTTC. This translates into CASRSIGGRANYGYTF. The gene calls are TRBV11-1 and TRBJ1-2, with 7 bases matching TRBD1. Trimming cost V 6 bases and J 0 bases; bases outside gene matches: 10. The length of the CDR3 is 16 residues. Germline V gives CDR1 SGHAT, CDR2 FQDESV (reference sequence).

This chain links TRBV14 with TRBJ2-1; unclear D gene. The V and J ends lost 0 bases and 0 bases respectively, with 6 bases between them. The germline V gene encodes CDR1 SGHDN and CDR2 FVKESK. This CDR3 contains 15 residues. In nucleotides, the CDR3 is TGTGCCAGCAGCCAAGAGTCTAGCTCCTACAATGAGCAGTTCTTC. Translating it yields CASSQESSSYNEQFF.